These 18 T cell receptor beta chains originate from one sample sequenced in a study of molecular identifiers for immune sequencing clone quantification. TCRdb reprocessed the PCR reads via MiXCR and lists one record per CDR3 protein. This table has some 100,000 distinct CDR3 sequences, roughly a third appearing once. Sample: naive CD8+ T cells from blood, with Jurkat cell RNA spiked in. Subset reported: FACS-sorted CD8+CD4-CCR7+CD45RA+ naive T cells. These receptors were obtained from a human donor in good health. Some libraries in this study had Jurkat cell RNA spiked in.

For this clonotype: An end of the junction differs from the germline gene, which may be a read error. The chain is built from TRBV9 and TRBJ2-2; D may match TRBD1 or TRBD2 (5 bases each). CDR3 size: 12 residues. Germline CDR1 and CDR2: SGDLS and YYNGEE. In nucleotides, the CDR3 is TGTGCCAGCAGCTTTTCTTTGGGGGTGCTGTTTTTT. It is translated as CASSFSLGVLFF.

About this clonotype: Possible read error: a much larger clone is one base away. The chain combines TRBV7-6 with TRBJ2-7, with D unclear. Trimming removed 1 base at V and 2 bases at J, with 12 bases between. From germline, CDR1 is SGHVS and CDR2 FNYEAQ. The CDR3 loop spans 15 amino acids. For the CDR3, the DNA is TGTGCCAGCAGCTTAGGGGCCAGGCCGACCTACGAGCAGTACTTC. It is translated as CASSLGARPTYEQYF.

For this clonotype: The missing conserved phenylalanine or tryptophan at the end of this CDR3 makes a read error likely. The V gene is TRBV28, the J gene TRBJ1-1; D may be TRBD1 (5 bases). CDR1 is MDHEN, CDR2 SYDVKM, per germline. CDR3 length equals 13 residues. Trimming cost V 6 bases and J 8 bases, with 16 bases left between them. The DNA for the CDR3 is TGTGCCAGCAGGCAGGGTTGGTCAACCGAAGCTTTCCTT. Its protein is CASRQGWSTEAFL.

This clonotype was counted many times. The chain combines TRBV5-4 with TRBJ2-2, with TRBD1 matching over 11 bases. The germline CDR1 and CDR2 sequences are SGHNT and YYREEE (reference sequence). CDR3 length: 16 amino acids. Trimming cost V 2 bases and J 9 bases; bases outside gene matches: 9. Here the CDR3 reads CASSLWTGGHPWELFF. CDR3 DNA sequence: TGTGCCAGCAGCTTATGGACAGGGGGCCATCCGTGGGAGCTGTTTTTT.

This clonotype was observed at least ten times. This chain uses TRBV28 with TRBJ1-1; D remains unclear. The CDR3 is made up of 16 amino acids. Germline lookup yields CDR1 MDHEN and CDR2 SYDVKM. Trimming pared 5 bases from V and 5 bases from J, leaving 21 bases between. The CDR3 sequence: CASSRLGDSPVTEAFF. CDR3 coding DNA: TGTGCCAGCAGTCGATTGGGCGACTCCCCGGTAACTGAAGCTTTCTTT.

This clonotype was recorded a few times. This CDR3 reads CASSFGTGGYEQYF. The CDR3 DNA reads TGTGCCAGCAGCTTCGGGACAGGGGGATACGAGCAGTACTTC. The chain has TRBV14 and TRBJ2-7; 11 bases align to TRBD1. Germline-derived CDR1 and CDR2 are SGHDN and FVKESK. Losses at the gene ends were 5 bases for V and 4 bases for J; bases not matched to a gene: 4. The CDR3 contains 14 residues.

This clonotype has just one count. The chain has TRBV5-6 and TRBJ2-7; D is possibly TRBD1 or TRBD2 (5 bases each). The CDR3 is 15 residues long. Per germline, CDR1 SGHDT and CDR2 YYEEEE. Trimming took off 6 bases at V and 6 bases at J, with 22 bases between the two ends. The CDR3 reads CASTLGSGPGGEQYF. As DNA, the CDR3 is TGTGCCAGCACACTTGGGTCGGGGCCCGGTGGCGAGCAGTACTTC. Variable domain in full (rest from reference TRBV5-6 and TRBJ2-7): DAGVTQSPTHLIKTRGQQVTLRCSPKSGHDTVSWYQQALGQGPQFIFQYYEEEERQRGNFPDRFSGHQFPNYSSELNVNALLLGDSALYLCASTLGSGPGGEQYFGPGTRLTVT.

About this clonotype: This may come from a read error, since a much larger clone is one base off. The J gene is TRBJ2-7, the V gene TRBV4-1; D might be TRBD1 or TRBD2, each matching 5 bases. V gave up 5 bases and J gave up 5 bases, with 16 bases separating them. This CDR3 contains 14 residues. Germline-derived CDR1 and CDR2 are MGHRA and YSYEKL. This chain's CDR3 is CASSEGPMNNEQYF. Written as DNA, the CDR3 is TGCGCCAGCAGCGAGGGACCGATGAACAACGAGCAGTACTTC.

A remark on this clonotype: This CDR3 fails to terminate in the conserved phenylalanine or tryptophan, so it likely reflects a read error. The chain links TRBV9 to TRBJ2-5; no clear D. V was shortened by 0 bases and J by 5 bases, with 11 bases between the two germline ends. Germline V CDR1 and CDR2: SGDLS, YYNGEE. This CDR3 has 14 residues. The CDR3 sequence is CASSVAESRETQYL. CDR3 bases: TGTGCCAGCAGCGTAGCCGAGTCGCGGGAGACCCAGTACCTC.

This clonotype was seen many times. The chain recombines TRBV10-3 with TRBJ2-4, with 7 bases matching TRBD1. The CDR3 runs to 14 residues. With V trimmed by 10 bases and J by 2 bases, 8 bases remained unmatched. The germline CDR1 and CDR2 sequences are ENHRY and SYGVKD. Here the CDR3 DNA reads TGTGCCACTCTCCTACAGGGGTCCAAAAACATTCAGTACTTC. Translation gives CATLLQGSKNIQYF.

This clonotype came up a few times. This chain links TRBV7-9 with TRBJ2-7; D ambiguous. V gave up 5 bases and J gave up 0 bases, with 23 bases separating them. Germline CDR1 and CDR2: SEHNR and FQNEAQ (reference sequence). The CDR3 has 18 residues. In DNA, the CDR3 is TGTGCCAGCAGCCTACCTCCCCACTACGACAAGGACTCCTACGAGCAGTACTTC. The encoded protein is CASSLPPHYDKDSYEQYF.

The rearrangement links TRBV7-8 to TRBJ1-1; the D gene is possibly TRBD1 (6 bases). The CDR3 length is 15 residues. With 2 bases removed from V and 0 bases from J, the gap between germline ends came to 10 bases. Germline assignment: CDR1 SGHVS and CDR2 FQNEAQ. CDR3 loop: CASSLRGAMNTEAFF. Here the CDR3 DNA reads TGTGCCAGCAGCTTACGGGGGGCCATGAACACTGAAGCTTTCTTT.

A word on this clonotype: It may be a read error: a sequence one base away is much more abundant. The chain employs TRBV12-3 or TRBV12-4 and TRBJ2-5; 7 bases are a match to TRBD2. Trimming took 6 bases from V and 5 from J; bases not matched to a gene: 12. This CDR3 comprises 15 residues. CDR3 protein: CASRLWRERVETQYF. The CDR3 nucleotides read TGTGCCAGCAGGTTGTGGCGGGAGCGAGTCGAGACCCAGTACTTC.

This clonotype has more than one count but fewer than ten. The junction does not match germline at one end; this may be a read error. This chain links TRBV20-1 with TRBJ1-1, with 7 bases lining up with TRBD1. Germline CDR1 and CDR2: DFQATT and SNEGSKA (reference sequence). The CDR3 runs 11 residues. The CDR3 reads CSAIAQGGRVF. CDR3 in DNA: TGCAGTGCTATCGCTCAGGGGGGTAGGGTCTTT.

CDR3 sequence: CASSVSGYGQPQHF. In nucleotides, the CDR3 is TGTGCCAGCAGCGTGTCTGGATACGGTCAGCCCCAGCATTTT. V is TRBV9 and J is TRBJ1-5; D call uncertain. CDR3 length: 14 amino acids. Trimming removed 2 bases at V and 6 bases at J, with 12 bases between. Germline CDR1 and CDR2: SGDLS and YYNGEE.

This clonotype was picked up a small number of times. The chain couples TRBV28 to TRBJ2-3, with 10 nucleotides matching TRBD2. Germline CDR1 is MDHEN and CDR2 is SYDVKM. Unmatched junction bases numbered 25, after V lost 6 bases and J lost 10 bases. The CDR3 runs 19 residues. This CDR3 reads CASSLLTETRLAGETAQYF. Here the CDR3 DNA reads TGTGCCAGCAGCCTTCTAACCGAGACGCGGCTAGCGGGAGAGACTGCGCAGTATTTT.

This clonotype was observed many times. V usage is TRBV6-5 and J usage is TRBJ2-3, with D possibly being TRBD2 (5 bases). Trimming took 2 bases from V and 6 from J, leaving 24 bases between them. From germline, CDR1 is MNHEY and CDR2 SVGAGI. This CDR3 is 18 amino acids long. The CDR3 sequence: CASSYGVRYEGLMDTQYF. The CDR3 DNA sequence: TGTGCCAGCAGTTACGGGGTCCGTTATGAGGGATTGATGGATACGCAGTATTTT.

This clonotype was detected a few times. J is TRBJ2-5 and V is TRBV7-9; D possibly corresponds to TRBD1 (6 bases). The germline gives CDR1 SEHNR, CDR2 FQNEAQ (reference sequence). Trimming took 2 bases from V and 2 from J, leaving 6 bases between them. This CDR3 spans 13 amino acids. CDR3 protein: CASSLQGQETQYF. In nucleotides, the CDR3 is TGTGCCAGCAGCTTACAGGGGCAAGAGACCCAGTACTTC.